The source of this T cell receptor (beta chain) is a study of read filtering for tumor transcriptome and immune sequencing. Overall study context: Whole-transcriptome libraries were prepared after DNase treatment.

Many counts were recorded for this clonotype. One end of the junction varies from germline; a read error may be responsible. Molecular barcoded adaptors covering alpha/delta and beta/gamma chains were used on approximately 440 ng RNA. TCRdb analysed the reads with MiXCR anew, one entry per CDR3 protein. This sample has roughly 46,000 distinct CDR3 sequences, with 10% to 15% found just once. The sequencing input was a population of CD138-negative cells sorted from bone marrow. This clonotype originated in a donor at least 40 years old with multiple myeloma.

CDR3 sequence: CASSQRLAGEQEQFF. CDR3 DNA: TGTGCCAGCAGCCAAAGACTAGCGGGAGAGCAAGAGCAGTTCTTC. This chain connects TRBV4-1 to TRBJ2-1; 12 positions match TRBD2. CDR3 length: 15 amino acids. CDR1 and CDR2 from the germline V gene are MGHRA and YSYEKL.